A selection of T cell receptor beta chains follows, all from one sample in a study of blood T cell repertoires in COVID-19. This table comes from immunoSEQ multiplex PCR, and its TCRdb copy is limited to in-frame clones, with some not included. The repertoire includes 170,000 or so clones, more than 85% of them detected once, and around 0.5% sits in the top ten. Sequencing was carried out using peripheral blood. The receptors stem from a man in his 60s with COVID-19, enrolled during active disease. Each CDR3 is given without its conserved first and last residue. A D gene is named only where the DNA matches it firmly. Size values are once, few and many counts, or a class for expanded clones, and some rows have none.

D gene	V gene	J gene	clone size	CDR3 protein
NA	TRBV19	TRBJ1-5	NA	ASSISEGVNQPQH
TRBD1	TRBV12-3/TRBV12-4	TRBJ1-1	NA	ASSTGGFTEAF
NA	TRBV9	TRBJ1-3	NA	ASSVGVPGNTIY
TRBD2	TRBV9	TRBJ2-3	NA	ASSPGLAGVTDTQY
TRBD1	TRBV4-3	TRBJ2-3	NA	ASSQDKTGGSGDTQY
NA	TRBV27	TRBJ2-1	NA	ASSSTGKREQF
TRBD1	TRBV15	TRBJ1-5	NA	ATSRGQAVNQPQH
NA	TRBV7-3	TRBJ2-6	once	ASSLQGTVSGANVLT
TRBD1	TRBV28	TRBJ1-5	NA	ASSHPRGQGHQPQH
TRBD2	TRBV9	TRBJ2-3	NA	ASSVMSSGGSTDTQY
TRBD1	TRBV7-9	TRBJ2-7	NA	ASRGTDFGEQY
NA	TRBV7-8	TRBJ1-4	NA	ASSSIPGEKLF
TRBD1	TRBV2	TRBJ2-2	NA	ASRGTGPGELF
TRBD2	TRBV18	TRBJ2-1	NA	ASSPTGGLSYNEQF
NA	TRBV5-1	TRBJ2-7	once	ASSLKTGAYEQY
TRBD1	TRBV5-1	TRBJ2-5	once	ASSSPGQQETQY
NA	TRBV2	TRBJ2-5	NA	ASSEWANQETQY